These 32 T cell receptor beta chains originate from one sample sequenced in a study of blood T cell repertoires in COVID-19. Profiling relied on immunoSEQ multiplex PCR, and the TCRdb table lists in-frame clones only, not all of them. In the table there are about 92,000 clones, about 85% of which are singletons. The sample was peripheral blood. The receptors shown here come from a man older than 75 with acute or convalescent COVID-19.

The chain uses TRBV5-1 and TRBJ2-5; TRBD2 might be the D (6 bases). CDR3 length equals 15 residues. Trimming took 0 bases from V and 3 from J, leaving 12 bases between them. The germline gives CDR1 SGHRS, CDR2 YFSETQ. The CDR3 DNA follows: TGCGCCAGCAGCTTGGCGGGGGAACCTGAAGAGACCCAGTACTTC. Translating gives CASSLAGEPEETQYF.

The chain uses TRBV4-3 and TRBJ2-3, with a weak D call TRBD2 (5 bases). This CDR3 region has 16 residues. The V gene lost 5 bases and the J gene lost 3 bases, with 18 bases spanning the gap. Germline V gives CDR1 LGHNA, CDR2 YSLEER. CDR3 amino acids: CASSRGRGSWTDTQYF. Here the CDR3 DNA reads TGCGCCAGCAGCAGAGGCAGAGGGAGTTGGACAGATACGCAGTATTTT.

The chain employs TRBV5-1 and TRBJ2-1; D unresolved. There are 11 residues in the CDR3. V was clipped by 1 base and J by 9 bases, with 5 bases between them. Germline V lookup: CDR1 SGHRS, CDR2 YFSETQ. The CDR3 DNA reads TGCGCCAGCAGCTTGTTGGCTGAGCAGTTCTTC. This sequence encodes CASSLLAEQFF.

The V call is TRBV27, the J call TRBJ1-3; no definite D call. Trimming left V 5 bases short and J 4 bases short, with 9 bases between. The CDR3 has 13 residues. Germline lookup yields CDR1 MNHEY and CDR2 SMNVEV (reference sequence). CDR3 region: CASSPAAGNTIYF. Written as DNA, the CDR3 is TGTGCCAGCAGTCCGGCGGCGGGAAACACCATATATTTT.

The sample holds one count of this clone. V gene TRBV29-1 combines with J gene TRBJ1-2; perhaps TRBD1 as D (6 bases). Trimming stripped 7 bases from V and 4 bases from J, with 16 bases between. The germline gives CDR1 SQVTM, CDR2 ANQGSEA. The CDR3 runs to 13 residues. In DNA form, the CDR3 reads TGCAGCGCAGGCAACAGGGACGGCTATGGCTACACCTTC. Amino acids: CSAGNRDGYGYTF.

This clone occurred a few times. The chain couples TRBV28 to TRBJ1-3, with no clear D. The CDR3 totals 16 residues. Germline V gene sequence: CDR1 MDHEN, CDR2 SYDVKM. V lost 7 bases, J lost 4 bases, and 20 bases lay in between. The CDR3 DNA follows: TGTGCCAGCACCCCCTTTGGGTGGGCTTCAGGAAACACCATATATTTT. As protein: CASTPFGWASGNTIYF.

The chain combines TRBV6-5 with TRBJ2-7; TRBD1 matches at 9 bases. CDR1 and CDR2 from the germline V gene are MNHEY and SVGAGI. CDR3 length equals 15 residues. After removal of 7 bases from V and 6 bases from J, the junction contained 13 bases not matched to a gene. The CDR3 sequence: CASMTGQGIAGEQYF. DNA of the CDR3: TGTGCCAGCATGACTGGACAGGGGATCGCAGGCGAGCAGTACTTC.

CDR3 loop: CASSLVSSGRYEQYF. The DNA of the CDR3 is TGTGCCAGCAGCTTAGTTTCTAGCGGGAGGTACGAGCAGTACTTC. The V and J genes are TRBV11-2 and TRBJ2-7; 11 positions match TRBD2. The V gene's germline CDR1 is SGHAT and CDR2 FQNNGV. V gave up 1 base and J gave up 4 bases; unmatched junction bases: 3. The CDR3 extends over 15 amino acids.

This sequence joins TRBV5-6 and TRBJ1-3; unclear D gene. Trimming removed 2 bases from V and 3 bases from J, with 3 bases in between. The CDR3 loop spans 12 amino acids. Germline V gene lookup returns CDR1 SGHDT and CDR2 YYEEEE. CDR3 bases: TGTGCCAGCAGCTTCGGTGGAAACACCATATATTTT. Translation: CASSFGGNTIYF.

The CDR3 region is CASSLGQGDAYGYTF. DNA of the CDR3: TGCGCCAGCAGCTTGGGACAGGGGGACGCCTATGGCTACACCTTC. This chain connects TRBV5-1 to TRBJ1-2; 9 nucleotides agree with TRBD1. Losses at the gene ends were 0 bases for V and 4 bases for J; bases not matched to a gene: 4. The CDR3 covers 15 residues. From germline, CDR1 is SGHRS and CDR2 YFSETQ.

V and J are TRBV24-1 and TRBJ2-3, with 9 positions matching TRBD1. CDR3 size: 16 residues. Trimming took 4 bases from V and 1 from J; bases not matched to a gene: 5. Per the germline V gene, CDR1 is KGHDR and CDR2 is SFDVKD. The CDR3 DNA reads as TGTGCCACCAGTGACCGACGGACAGGGGGCACAGATACGCAGTATTTT. The encoded protein is CATSDRRTGGTDTQYF.

The rearrangement uses TRBV11-2 and TRBJ1-1; D perhaps matches TRBD1 (5 bases). There are 14 residues in the CDR3. Germline CDR1 and CDR2: SGHAT and FQNNGV. The ends were cut back, 5 bases at V and 1 base at J, with 11 bases in the middle. The CDR3 DNA reads as TGTGCCAGCAGCCAGGGTCTCCCGAACACTGAAGCTTTCTTT. Its protein is CASSQGLPNTEAFF.

This chain links TRBV7-2 with TRBJ2-5, with D perhaps matching TRBD1 (5 bases). V was clipped by 2 bases and J by 0 bases, with 10 bases between them. CDR3 size: 15 residues. The germline gives CDR1 SGHTA, CDR2 FQGNSA. This chain's CDR3 is CASSLYVRDQETQYF. CDR3 nucleotides: TGTGCCAGCAGCTTATATGTCAGGGACCAAGAGACCCAGTACTTC.

Concerning this clone: This specimen includes other DNA sequences encoding the same CDR3. The genes are TRBV19 and TRBJ1-1; tentatively, D is TRBD1 (5 bases). Trimming took 6 bases from V and 1 from J, leaving 6 bases between them. Per the germline V gene, CDR1 is LNHDA and CDR2 is SQIVND (reference sequence). The CDR3 is made up of 12 amino acids. The CDR3 DNA reads as TGTGCCAGTAGGGGGGGGAACACTGAAGCTTTCTTT. Amino acid sequence: CASRGGNTEAFF.

On this clone itself: The sample carries other DNA sequences with the same CDR3. The chain couples TRBV24-1 to TRBJ2-1; TRBD2 matches at 10 bases. Germline CDR1 and CDR2: KGHDR and SFDVKD. V shed 2 bases and J 0 bases; nucleotides not matched to a gene: 0. This CDR3 region has 16 residues. The CDR3 sequence is CATSDSSGSSYNEQFF. CDR3 DNA: TGTGCCACCAGTGATTCTAGCGGGAGCTCCTACAATGAGCAGTTCTTC.

The chain's CDR3 is CASSPLAGRSGNTIYF. CDR3 DNA: TGTGCCAGCTCACCACTGGCGGGCCGCTCCGGAAACACCATATATTTT. The rearrangement joins TRBV18 to TRBJ1-3, with D unresolved. The CDR3 is 16 amino acids. Germline CDR1 KGHSH, CDR2 LQKENI. V was shortened by 1 base and J by 4 bases, with 14 bases between the two germline ends.

The chain is built from TRBV5-1 and TRBJ1-6; D gene unclear. CDR1 SGHRS and CDR2 YFSETQ come from the germline V gene. V was cut by 2 bases and J by 5 bases, with 8 bases left in between. CDR3 length: 14 amino acids. CDR3 protein: CASSFGLDNSPLHF. The CDR3, as DNA: TGCGCCAGCAGCTTTGGCTTGGATAATTCACCCCTCCACTTT. The full variable domain, in which reference TRBV5-1 and TRBJ1-6 provide the parts outside the CDR3, is KAGVTQTPRYLIKTRGQQVTLSCSPISGHRSVSWYQQTPGQGLQFLFEYFSETQRNKGNFPGRFSGRQFSNSRSEMNVSTLELGDSALYLCASSFGLDNSPLHFGNGTRLTVT.

The genes are TRBV3-1 (or the pseudogene TRBV3-2) and TRBJ2-1, with no clear D. Trimming pared 7 bases from V and 3 bases from J, leaving 16 bases between. Germline V gene sequence: CDR1 LGHDT, CDR2 YNNKEL (reference sequence). The CDR3 has 15 amino acids. The CDR3 DNA reads as TGTGCCAGCACCCCCGTGAGAGGTAACTACAATGAGCAGTTCTTC. Translation gives CASTPVRGNYNEQFF.

The chain carries TRBV18 and TRBJ2-7; 7 nucleotides line up with TRBD1. CDR1 KGHSH and CDR2 LQKENI come from the germline V gene. With 3 bases clipped from V and 8 bases from J, the junction kept 7 bases outside the gene matches. The CDR3 runs to 13 residues. The CDR3 DNA is TGTGCCAGCTCACCGCCCGACAGGGACAAGCAGTACTTC. Residues: CASSPPDRDKQYF.

The genes are TRBV28 and TRBJ1-5; 7 bases match TRBD1. Germline trimming cut 1 base from V and 2 bases from J; bases unmatched to any gene: 5. This CDR3 has 16 residues. Germline V gene lookup returns CDR1 MDHEN and CDR2 SYDVKM. The CDR3: CASSLLGTAGNQPQHF. The CDR3 nucleotides are TGTGCCAGCAGTTTATTGGGGACAGCGGGCAATCAGCCCCAGCATTTT.

Concerning this clone: One junction end disagrees with the germline gene, perhaps due to a read error. This chain joins TRBV7-7 and TRBJ2-7; TRBD2 aligns across 14 bases. The CDR3 contains 15 residues. Germline V CDR1 and CDR2: SSHAT, FNYEAQ (reference sequence). The CDR3 DNA follows: TGTGCTAGCAGCCTGGGACTAGCGGGAGTTTACGAGCAGTACTTC. Its protein is CASSLGLAGVYEQYF. Looking up the rest from reference TRBV7-7 and TRBJ2-7 gives the full variable domain: GAGVSQSPRYKVTKRGQDVTLRCDPISSHATLYWYQQALGQGPEFLTYFNYEAQPDKSGLPSDRFSAERPEGSISTLTIQRTEQRDSAMYRCASSLGLAGVYEQYFGPGTRLTVT.

The rearrangement links TRBV28 to TRBJ1-2; possible D gene TRBD1, 6 bases. Germline V gives CDR1 MDHEN, CDR2 SYDVKM. The CDR3 is made up of 15 amino acids. Trimming removed 9 bases from V and 4 bases from J, with 21 bases in between. CDR3 nucleotide sequence: TGTGCCAGTTCTACCCCCACCGGGACAATCTATGGCTACACCTTC. Protein product: CASSTPTGTIYGYTF.

This chain connects TRBV18 to TRBJ2-5, with a possible D match to TRBD2 (5 bases). The CDR3 is made up of 16 amino acids. The V end lost 2 bases, the J end lost 2 bases, and 15 bases lay between the germline ends. The germline CDR1 and CDR2 sequences are KGHSH and LQKENI. CDR3 DNA sequence: TGTGCCAGCTCACCAAAGAAGTGGAGGACTCAAGAGACCCAGTACTTC. Residues: CASSPKKWRTQETQYF.

V gene TRBV5-1 combines with J gene TRBJ1-4; possible D gene TRBD1, 5 bases. The CDR3 is made up of 15 amino acids. V was cut by 4 bases and J by 3 bases, with 13 bases left in between. From germline, CDR1 is SGHRS and CDR2 YFSETQ. CDR3 protein: CASSPGIGSNEKLFF. CDR3 coding DNA: TGCGCCAGCAGCCCAGGGATCGGGTCTAATGAAAAACTGTTTTTT.

The chain recombines TRBV19 with TRBJ1-4; weak D call: TRBD1 (5 bases). Trimming left V 6 bases short and J 7 bases short, with 15 bases between. Germline CDR1 reads LNHDA; CDR2 reads SQIVND (reference sequence). The CDR3 is 14 amino acids. The DNA for the CDR3 is TGTGCCAGTAGAACGGACACGCCGGGTGAAAAACTGTTTTTT. Translating gives CASRTDTPGEKLFF.

The chain joins TRBV29-1 to TRBJ2-1, with TRBD2 matching 12 bases. Trimming cost V 5 bases and J 7 bases; bases outside gene matches: 6. The length of the CDR3 is 14 residues. Germline values: CDR1 SQVTM, CDR2 ANQGSEA. CDR3 sequence: CSVSGLAGPNEQFF. The CDR3 nucleotides are TGCAGCGTTTCTGGACTAGCGGGGCCGAATGAGCAGTTCTTC.

As for this clone: Different DNA sequences within this sample yield the same CDR3. This sequence joins TRBV5-6 and TRBJ1-5, with no clear D. The V and J ends lost 0 bases and 4 bases respectively, with 5 bases between them. Germline CDR1 reads SGHDT; CDR2 reads YYEEEE. This CDR3 is built from 13 residues. Here the CDR3 reads CASSLGLNQPQHF. The DNA of the CDR3 is TGTGCCAGCAGCTTGGGTCTTAATCAGCCCCAGCATTTT.

The gene calls are TRBV4-2 and TRBJ2-1; 10 bases are a match to TRBD2. V dropped 2 bases and J dropped 7; count of bases not matched to a gene: 5. This CDR3 spans 15 amino acids. CDR1 and CDR2 from the germline V gene are LGHNA and YNFKEQ. The CDR3: CASSQPAGGSNEQFF. The CDR3 DNA reads TGTGCCAGCAGCCAACCAGCGGGAGGGTCGAATGAGCAGTTCTTC.

This clone has just one count. CDR3: CATYRGRSNQPQHF. In DNA form, the CDR3 reads TGTGCCACCTACAGGGGAAGGAGCAATCAGCCCCAGCATTTT. The J gene is TRBJ1-5, the V gene TRBV6-5, with TRBD1 matching 7 bases. Looked up from germline, CDR1 is MNHEY and CDR2 is SVGAGI. CDR3 size: 14 residues. V gave up 10 bases and J gave up 1 base; unmatched junction bases: 7.

The genes are TRBV6-2 or TRBV6-3 and TRBJ2-7; D unclear. The CDR3 totals 11 residues. V gave up 5 bases and J gave up 4 bases, with 6 bases separating them. Germline V gene data show CDR1 as MNHEY and CDR2 as SVGEGT. The CDR3 is CASSRVYEQYF. The CDR3 DNA reads TGTGCCAGCAGTCGCGTGTACGAGCAGTACTTC.

The V and J genes are TRBV7-3 and TRBJ2-2; D perhaps matches TRBD2 (6 bases). The CDR3 length is 14 residues. V lost 2 bases to trimming and J lost 3 bases, with 7 bases between them. CDR1 and CDR2 (germline): SGHTA, FQGTGA. The CDR3 region is CASSLGGYTGELFF. The CDR3 DNA sequence: TGTGCCAGCAGCTTAGGGGGGTACACCGGGGAGCTGTTTTTT.

The chain has TRBV4-2 and TRBJ2-7, with 12 bases aligning to TRBD2. Germline V lookup: CDR1 LGHNA, CDR2 YNFKEQ. The CDR3 length is 20 residues. Germline trimming cut 4 bases from V and 0 bases from J; bases unmatched to any gene: 16. CDR3 region: CASSLLPRLAGDHSSYEQYF. The CDR3 DNA sequence: TGTGCCAGCAGCCTCCTACCGAGACTAGCGGGAGACCATAGCTCCTACGAGCAGTACTTC.